These 10 T cell receptor beta chains share one sample of origin, sequenced in a study of blood T cell repertoires in COVID-19. This table comes from immunoSEQ multiplex PCR, and its TCRdb copy is limited to in-frame clones, with some not included. Of 220,000 or so clones in the sample, around 88% were seen once. The sample consisted of PBMCs or T cells enriched from blood (not recorded which). All receptors derive from a woman between 45 and 65 years old who had recovered from COVID-19.

With respect to this clone: Other DNA sequences within the sample encode an identical CDR3. This chain uses TRBV7-2 with TRBJ1-2, with TRBD1 as a possible D gene (6 bases). Germline CDR1 SGHTA, CDR2 FQGNSA. V lost 4 bases and J lost 3, with 12 bases in between. The CDR3 totals 14 residues. The CDR3 DNA reads TGTGCCAGCAGCTCAGGTGGGGGCGACTATGGCTACACCTTC. This gives the protein CASSSGGGDYGYTF. The whole variable domain, filled in from reference TRBV7-2 and TRBJ1-2, reads GAGVSQSPSNKVTEKGKDVELRCDPISGHTALYWYRQSLGQGLEFLIYFQGNSAPDKSGLPSDRFSAERTGGSVSTLTIQRTQQEDSAVYLCASSSGGGDYGYTFGSGTRLTVV.

This rearrangement joins TRBV6-5 to TRBJ1-5; TRBD1 matches 8 bases. Germline V lookup: CDR1 MNHEY, CDR2 SVGAGI. J was trimmed by 4 bases and V by 4 bases; bases with no gene match: 3. The CDR3 runs 14 residues. The CDR3 region is CASSSRQGNQPQHF. The CDR3 nucleotides are TGTGCCAGCAGTTCCAGACAGGGGAATCAGCCCCAGCATTTT.

The chain combines TRBV3-1 (or the pseudogene TRBV3-2) with TRBJ2-7, with a weak D call TRBD1 (5 bases). Per germline, CDR1 LGHDT and CDR2 YNNKEL (reference sequence). The CDR3 has 15 amino acids. The germline V and J ends were trimmed by 4 bases and 1 base, with 14 bases remaining between them. The CDR3 DNA follows: TGTGCCAGCAGCCTGGATCCACAGGAATCCTACGAGCAGTACTTC. This encodes CASSLDPQESYEQYF.

In its sample, this clone was seen a few times. The V gene is TRBV5-1, the J gene TRBJ2-7, with 7 bases that match TRBD2. V was clipped by 5 bases and J by 2 bases; unmatched bases: 4. The CDR3 spans 13 residues. Germline values: CDR1 SGHRS, CDR2 YFSETQ. The CDR3 region is CASSRGETYEQYF. CDR3 bases: TGCGCCAGCAGTCGGGGGGAAACCTACGAGCAGTACTTC.

The chain uses TRBV10-3 and TRBJ2-2; D is perhaps TRBD2 (6 bases). CDR3 length: 16 amino acids. V was shortened by 1 base and J by 1 base, with 10 bases between the two germline ends. Germline V gene lookup returns CDR1 ENHRY and CDR2 SYGVKD. CDR3 nucleotide sequence: TGTGCCATCAGTGAGTTTCCGCGGGGGAACACCGGGGAGCTGTTTTTT. Translation gives CAISEFPRGNTGELFF.

The sample holds one count of this clone. This chain joins TRBV10-2 and TRBJ1-1; D not resolved. V lost 10 bases to trimming and J lost 2 bases, with 14 bases between them. Per germline, CDR1 WSHSY and CDR2 SAAADI. This CDR3 is built from 13 residues. The CDR3 reads CATHVALNTEAFF. As DNA, the CDR3 is TGCGCCACCCATGTAGCCCTTAACACTGAAGCTTTCTTT.

V is TRBV19 and J is TRBJ2-2, with TRBD2 matching over 13 bases. V gave up 8 bases and J gave up 0 bases; unmatched junction bases: 3. Germline CDR1 and CDR2: LNHDA and SQIVND (reference sequence). This CDR3 contains 16 residues. CDR3 in amino acids: CASETSGGTNTGELFF. DNA for the CDR3: TGTGCCAGTGAGACTAGCGGGGGGACGAACACCGGGGAGCTGTTTTTT.

This clone was observed a single time. The chain is built from TRBV29-1 and TRBJ2-2; a possible D gene is TRBD1 (5 bases). Per germline, CDR1 SQVTM and CDR2 ANQGSEA. Between the trimmed V and J ends, which lost 2 bases and 4 bases, there was a span of 11 bases. This CDR3 is 14 amino acids long. In DNA form, the CDR3 reads TGCAGCGTTGAACTCAGGGTAGGCACCGGGGAGCTGTTTTTT. This translates into CSVELRVGTGELFF.

The chain couples TRBV25-1 to TRBJ1-1; 9 nucleotides match TRBD1. The CDR3 sequence is 15 residues long. V dropped 3 bases and J dropped 8; count of bases not matched to a gene: 10. Germline V gene lookup returns CDR1 MGHDK and CDR2 SYGVNS. In DNA form, the CDR3 reads TGTGCCAGCAGTGACCCGACAGGGGGGACAATGGAAGCTTTCTTT. Amino acid sequence: CASSDPTGGTMEAFF.

The chain is built from TRBV5-4 and TRBJ2-7, with TRBD1 matching 8 bases. The J segment lost 3 bases and the V segment lost 0 bases, leaving 8 bases of the junction unmatched. Germline CDR1 is SGHNT and CDR2 is YYREEE (reference sequence). This CDR3 is 16 amino acids long. CDR3 DNA: TGTGCCAGCAGCTTGGCGGGACAGGTCCGGGGCTACGAGCAGTACTTC. Translating gives CASSLAGQVRGYEQYF.